The T cell receptor (beta chain) under discussion was sequenced for a study of CD8 T cells in ankylosing spondylitis. The germline V gene encodes CDR1 DFQATT and CDR2 SNEGSKA (reference sequence). Losses at the gene ends were 3 bases for V and 0 bases for J; bases not matched to a gene: 6. The CDR3 has 15 amino acids. Of note for this clonotype: Its antigen is still unknown.

MiXCR was run by TCRdb on the 5' RACE reads, yielding one entry per CDR3 protein. The repertoire holds about 440,000 distinct CDR3 sequences, with about 15% as singletons. Study findings and constraints: In ankylosing spondylitis patients, matched synovial fluid reportedly showed significant enrichment of disease-linked clones. Characteristic of ankylosing spondylitis blood, it appeared, was a TCR beta motif comprising several highly homologous variants.

The sample was blood, either unsorted or a sorted T cell fraction (not recorded which). V gene TRBV20-1 combines with J gene TRBJ2-3, with 7 bases fitting TRBD2. The clonotype comes from a male donor with ankylosing spondylitis. CDR3 protein: CSASIGSGSTDTQYF. Here the CDR3 DNA reads TGCAGTGCTAGTATCGGTAGCGGGAGCACAGATACGCAGTATTTT.